The present TCR beta chain was sequenced within a study of Graves' ophthalmopathy and Graves' hyperthyroidism. The study's findings and limits: Blood also harbored most expanded thyroid clonotypes above 0.001 frequency.

Researchers took RNA transcripts and amplified TCR beta CDR3 regions from them. HTBI primers were employed in first-round RT-PCR, then a second-round multiplex PCR followed. TCRdb re-called the multiplex PCR reads with MiXCR, one entry per CDR3 protein. The sample has fewer than 250,000 distinct CDR3 sequences; around 30% are singletons. This clonotype was recorded many times. Its antigen is not known. Per germline, CDR1 LGHNA and CDR2 YSLEER. V lost 1 base, J lost 0 bases, and 9 bases lay in between. This CDR3 is 15 amino acids long. Other autoimmune diseases, uncontrolled infections, pregnancy or lactation excluded patients from enrollment.

The rearrangement links TRBV4-3 to TRBJ2-5; D not certain. The sequence was obtained from a man between 45 and 60 years old with Graves' ophthalmopathy. The sample consisted of peripheral blood. In DNA form, the CDR3 reads TGCGCCAGCAGCCAAGGAACTACGTACCAAGAGACCCAGTACTTC. This sequence encodes CASSQGTTYQETQYF.